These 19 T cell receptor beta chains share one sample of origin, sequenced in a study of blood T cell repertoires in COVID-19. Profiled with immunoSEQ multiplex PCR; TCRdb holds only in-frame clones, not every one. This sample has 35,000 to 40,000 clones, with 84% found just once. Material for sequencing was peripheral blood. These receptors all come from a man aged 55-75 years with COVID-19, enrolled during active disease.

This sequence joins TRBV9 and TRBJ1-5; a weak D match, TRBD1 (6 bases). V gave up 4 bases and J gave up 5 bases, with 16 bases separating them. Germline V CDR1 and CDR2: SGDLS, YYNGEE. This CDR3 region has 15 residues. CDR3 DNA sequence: TGTGCCAGCAGCCAGTCGGGGGGCCGAGATCAGCCCCAGCATTTT. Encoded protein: CASSQSGGRDQPQHF.

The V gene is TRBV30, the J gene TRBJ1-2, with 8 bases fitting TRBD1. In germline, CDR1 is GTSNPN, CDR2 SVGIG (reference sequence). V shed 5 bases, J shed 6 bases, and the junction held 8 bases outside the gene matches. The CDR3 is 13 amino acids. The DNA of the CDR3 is TGTGCCTGGGGACAGGGTTGGAGGGATGGCTACACCTTC. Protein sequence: CAWGQGWRDGYTF.

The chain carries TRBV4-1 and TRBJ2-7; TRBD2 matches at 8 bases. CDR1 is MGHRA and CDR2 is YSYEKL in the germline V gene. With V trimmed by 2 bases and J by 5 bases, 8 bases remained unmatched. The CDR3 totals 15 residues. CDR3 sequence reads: CASSQLAGGTHEQYF. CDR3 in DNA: TGCGCCAGCAGCCAACTTGCGGGAGGAACCCACGAGCAGTACTTC.

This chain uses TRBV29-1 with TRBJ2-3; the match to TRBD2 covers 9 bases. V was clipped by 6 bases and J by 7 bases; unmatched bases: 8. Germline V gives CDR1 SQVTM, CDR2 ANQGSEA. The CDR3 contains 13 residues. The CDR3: CSVTGLAHYTQYF. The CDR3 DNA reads TGCAGCGTAACGGGACTAGCCCATTATACGCAGTATTTT.

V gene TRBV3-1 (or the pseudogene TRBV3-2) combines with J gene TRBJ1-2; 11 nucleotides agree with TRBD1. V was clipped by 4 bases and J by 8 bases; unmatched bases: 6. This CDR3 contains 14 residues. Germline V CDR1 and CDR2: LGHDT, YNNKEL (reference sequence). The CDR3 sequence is CASSLGQGANGYTF. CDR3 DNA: TGTGCCAGCAGCCTAGGACAGGGGGCGAACGGCTACACCTTC.

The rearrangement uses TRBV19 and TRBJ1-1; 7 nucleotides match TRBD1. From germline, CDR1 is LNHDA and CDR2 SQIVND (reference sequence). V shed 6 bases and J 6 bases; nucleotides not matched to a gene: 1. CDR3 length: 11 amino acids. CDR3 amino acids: CASRGQSEAFF. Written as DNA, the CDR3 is TGTGCCAGTAGGGGACAGTCTGAAGCTTTCTTT.

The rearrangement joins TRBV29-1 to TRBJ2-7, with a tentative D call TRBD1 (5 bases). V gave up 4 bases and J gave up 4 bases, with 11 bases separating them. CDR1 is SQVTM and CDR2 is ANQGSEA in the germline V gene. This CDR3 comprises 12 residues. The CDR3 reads CSVGWGPYEQYF. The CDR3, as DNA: TGCAGCGTTGGCTGGGGCCCGTACGAGCAGTACTTC.

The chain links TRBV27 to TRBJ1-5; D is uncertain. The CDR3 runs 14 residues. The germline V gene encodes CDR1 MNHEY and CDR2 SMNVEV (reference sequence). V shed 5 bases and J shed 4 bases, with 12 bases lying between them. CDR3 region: CASSGRGANQPQHF. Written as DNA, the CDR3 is TGTGCCAGCAGTGGCCGGGGTGCTAATCAGCCCCAGCATTTT.

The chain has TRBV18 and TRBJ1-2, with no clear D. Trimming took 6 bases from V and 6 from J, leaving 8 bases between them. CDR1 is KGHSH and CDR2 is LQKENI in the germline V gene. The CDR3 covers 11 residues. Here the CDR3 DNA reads TGTGCCAGCTCCACGGGTGATGGCTACACCTTC. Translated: CASSTGDGYTF.

The CDR3 protein is CASSQGRTSGRRDEQFF. CDR3 DNA: TGTGCCAGCAGCCAAGGCCGGACTAGCGGGAGGCGGGATGAGCAGTTCTTC. The V call is TRBV14, the J call TRBJ2-1, with TRBD2 identical over 14 bases. This CDR3 is 17 amino acids long. CDR1 SGHDN and CDR2 FVKESK come from the germline V gene. The junction had 7 bases not matched to a gene; V was cut back by 1 base and J by 8 bases.

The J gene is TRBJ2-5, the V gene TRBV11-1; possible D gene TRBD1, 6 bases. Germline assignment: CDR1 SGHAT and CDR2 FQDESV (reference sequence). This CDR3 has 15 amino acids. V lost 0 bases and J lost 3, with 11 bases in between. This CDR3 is CASSLARGGKETQYF. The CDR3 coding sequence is TGTGCCAGCAGCTTAGCCAGGGGTGGAAAAGAGACCCAGTACTTC.

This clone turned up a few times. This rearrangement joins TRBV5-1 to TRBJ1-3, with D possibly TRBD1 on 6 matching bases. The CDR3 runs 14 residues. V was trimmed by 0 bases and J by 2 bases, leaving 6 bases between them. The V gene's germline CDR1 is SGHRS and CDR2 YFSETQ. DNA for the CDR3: TGCGCCAGCAGCTTGGGACAGGCTGGAAACACCATATATTTT. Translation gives CASSLGQAGNTIYF.

As DNA, the CDR3 is TGTGCCAGCAGCCCCCGGACAGATACGCAGTATTTT. Its protein product is CASSPRTDTQYF. The chain links TRBV9 to TRBJ2-3; no clear D. CDR1 and CDR2 from the germline V gene are SGDLS and YYNGEE. V gave up 4 bases and J gave up 3 bases, with 6 bases separating them. There are 12 residues in the CDR3.

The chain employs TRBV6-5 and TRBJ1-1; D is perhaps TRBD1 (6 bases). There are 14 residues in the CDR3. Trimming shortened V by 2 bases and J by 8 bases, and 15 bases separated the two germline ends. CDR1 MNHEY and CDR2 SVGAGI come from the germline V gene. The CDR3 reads CASSYPGQFGEAFF. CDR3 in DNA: TGTGCCAGCAGTTACCCCGGACAGTTTGGGGAAGCTTTCTTT.

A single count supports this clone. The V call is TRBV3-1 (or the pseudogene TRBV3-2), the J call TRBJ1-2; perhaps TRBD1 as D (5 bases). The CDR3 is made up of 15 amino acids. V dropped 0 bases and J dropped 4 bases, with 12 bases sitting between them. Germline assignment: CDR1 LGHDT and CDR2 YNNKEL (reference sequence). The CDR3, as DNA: TGTGCCAGCAGCCAAGAAGCCAGGGCGCTCTATGGCTACACCTTC. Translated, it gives CASSQEARALYGYTF.

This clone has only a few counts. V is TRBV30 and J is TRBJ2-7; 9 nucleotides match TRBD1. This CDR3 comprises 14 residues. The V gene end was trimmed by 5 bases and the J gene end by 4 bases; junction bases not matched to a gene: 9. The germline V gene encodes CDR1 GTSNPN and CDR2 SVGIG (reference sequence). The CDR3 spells CAWSSGTGNYEQYF. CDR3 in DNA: TGTGCCTGGTCCTCCGGGACAGGGAATTACGAGCAGTACTTC. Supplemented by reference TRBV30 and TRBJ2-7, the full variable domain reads SQTIHQWPATLVQPVGSPLSLECTVEGTSNPNLYWYRQAAGRGLQLLFYSVGIGQISSEVPQNLSASRPQDRQFILSSKKLLLSDSGFYLCAWSSGTGNYEQYFGPGTRLTVT.

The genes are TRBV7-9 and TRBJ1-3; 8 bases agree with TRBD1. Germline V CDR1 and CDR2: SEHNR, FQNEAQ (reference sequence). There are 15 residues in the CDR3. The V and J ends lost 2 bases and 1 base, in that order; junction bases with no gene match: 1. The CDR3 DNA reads TGTGCCAGCAGCTTACAGGGGGCGTCTGGAAACACCATATATTTT. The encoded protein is CASSLQGASGNTIYF.

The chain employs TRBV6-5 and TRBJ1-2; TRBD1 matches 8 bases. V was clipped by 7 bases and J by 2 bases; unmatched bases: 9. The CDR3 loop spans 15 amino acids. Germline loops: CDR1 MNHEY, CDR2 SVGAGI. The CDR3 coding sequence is TGTGCCAGCATCCCGGGACAGGTAACGAACTATGGCTACACCTTC. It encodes CASIPGQVTNYGYTF.

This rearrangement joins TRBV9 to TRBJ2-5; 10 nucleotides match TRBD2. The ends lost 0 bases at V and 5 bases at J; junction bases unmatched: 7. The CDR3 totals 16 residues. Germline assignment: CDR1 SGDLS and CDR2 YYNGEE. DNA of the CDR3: TGTGCCAGCAGCGTAGAGGCTAGCGGGAGAGGTGAGACCCAGTACTTC. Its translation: CASSVEASGRGETQYF.